This T cell receptor (beta chain) appears in the sequencing data of a study of regulatory T cells in long-lasting Graves disease. The study, taken as a whole, reports: Persistent patients had a count of shared public clonotypes (roughly 2,500) that exceeded that of new patients (approximately 920).

Ten or more counts support this clonotype. Its antigen is not identified. Construction of the TCR beta libraries employed iRepertoire HTBI primers in conjunction with Arm-PCR of CDR3 regions. A single record per CDR3 protein comes from TCRdb applying MiXCR to the multiplex PCR reads. The table lists some 340,000 distinct CDR3 sequences, roughly 10% of them singletons. Time point reported: newly diagnosed GD, antithyroid drugs for less than 3 months. Preparation of the TCR library used RNA extracted from PBMCs. CDR3 size: 13 residues. Germline V lookup: CDR1 SNHLY, CDR2 FYNNEI. V lost 3 bases and J 8 bases, leaving 10 bases between the germline ends. The sample also formed part of further work on T cells in Graves' hyperthyroidism and ophthalmopathy. That source reports: A lack of ophthalmopathy progression within 18 months defined stable Graves' hyperthyroidism. Most expanded thyroid clonotypes above 0.001 also appeared in blood. Through a model of 13 V-J features, ophthalmopathy was separated from stable hyperthyroidism.

The chain joins TRBV2 to TRBJ2-2, with no clear D. The receptor was isolated from a woman under 30 with Graves disease. The sequencing used peripheral blood mononuclear cells (PBMCs), collected at new diagnosis, from a patient treated with antithyroid drugs. CDR3 bases: TGTGCCAGCAGTGATCTAGGGTTAGGGGAGCTGTTTTTT. This sequence encodes CASSDLGLGELFF.